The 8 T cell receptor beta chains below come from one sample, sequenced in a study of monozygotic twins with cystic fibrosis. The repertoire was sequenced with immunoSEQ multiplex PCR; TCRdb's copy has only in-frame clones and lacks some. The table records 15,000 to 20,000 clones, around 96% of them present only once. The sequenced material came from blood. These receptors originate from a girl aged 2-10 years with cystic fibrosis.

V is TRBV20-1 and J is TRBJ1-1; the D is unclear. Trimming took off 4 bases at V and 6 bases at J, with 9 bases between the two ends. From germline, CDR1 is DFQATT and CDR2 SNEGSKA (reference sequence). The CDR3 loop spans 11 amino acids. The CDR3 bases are TGCAGTGCTATCAGGTCCCCTGAAGCTTTCTTT. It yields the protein CSAIRSPEAFF.

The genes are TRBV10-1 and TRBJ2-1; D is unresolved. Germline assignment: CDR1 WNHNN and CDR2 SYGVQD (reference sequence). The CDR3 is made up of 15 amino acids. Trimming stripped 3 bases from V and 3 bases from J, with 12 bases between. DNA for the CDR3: TGCGCCAGCAGTGAAGGCAGCAGCATCTACAATGAGCAGTTCTTC. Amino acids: CASSEGSSIYNEQFF.

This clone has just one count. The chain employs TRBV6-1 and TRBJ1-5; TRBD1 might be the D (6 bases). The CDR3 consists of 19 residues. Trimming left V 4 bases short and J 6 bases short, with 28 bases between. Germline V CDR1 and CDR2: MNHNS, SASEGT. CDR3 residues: CASSGEPGTSTKRSQPQHF. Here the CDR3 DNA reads TGTGCCAGCAGTGGCGAACCCGGGACAAGTACAAAGAGGAGTCAGCCCCAGCATTTT.

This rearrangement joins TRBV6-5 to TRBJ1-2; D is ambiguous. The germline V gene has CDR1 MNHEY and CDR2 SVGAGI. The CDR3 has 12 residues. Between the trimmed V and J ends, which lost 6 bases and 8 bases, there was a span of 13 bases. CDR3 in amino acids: CASRGISRGYTF. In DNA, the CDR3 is TGTGCCAGCAGGGGCATATCGCGGGGCTACACCTTC.

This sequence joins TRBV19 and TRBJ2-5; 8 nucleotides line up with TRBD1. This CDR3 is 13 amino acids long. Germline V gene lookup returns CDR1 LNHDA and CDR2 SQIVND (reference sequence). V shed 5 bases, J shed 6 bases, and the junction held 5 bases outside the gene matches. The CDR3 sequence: CASSGDRGKTQYF. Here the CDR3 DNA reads TGTGCCAGTAGTGGAGACAGGGGAAAGACCCAGTACTTC.

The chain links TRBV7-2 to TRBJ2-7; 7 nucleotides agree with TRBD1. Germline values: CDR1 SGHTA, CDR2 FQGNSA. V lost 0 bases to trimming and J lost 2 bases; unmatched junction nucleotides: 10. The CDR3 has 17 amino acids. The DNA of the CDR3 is TGTGCCAGCAGCTTAGCGAGGATAGGGACAGCCACCTACGAGCAGTACTTC. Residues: CASSLARIGTATYEQYF.

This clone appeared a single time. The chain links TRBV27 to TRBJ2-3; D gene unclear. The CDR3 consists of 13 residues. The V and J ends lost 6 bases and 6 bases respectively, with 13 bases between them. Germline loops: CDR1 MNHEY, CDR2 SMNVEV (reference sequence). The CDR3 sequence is CASRGLQFDTQYF. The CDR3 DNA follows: TGTGCCAGCAGAGGGCTCCAATTTGATACGCAGTATTTT.

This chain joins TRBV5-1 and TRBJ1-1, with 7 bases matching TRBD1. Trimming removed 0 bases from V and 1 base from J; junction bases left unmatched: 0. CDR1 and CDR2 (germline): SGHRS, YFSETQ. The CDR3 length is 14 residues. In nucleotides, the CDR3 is TGCGCCAGCAGCTTGGGGGACAGGAACACTGAAGCTTTCTTT. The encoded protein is CASSLGDRNTEAFF.